The entry below gives a single T cell receptor (beta chain) sequence along with its context. CDR1 is MNHEY, CDR2 SVGEGT, per germline. V lost 2 bases and J lost 0, with 10 bases in between. CDR3 length: 15 amino acids. Measured with immunoSEQ multiplex PCR; TCRdb has only the in-frame clones, and not every one. The profile shows more than 200,000 clones, around 80% of them singletons. These data come from a study of blood T cell repertoires in COVID-19. Study information: Donors in the United States, Italy and Spain gave samples during acute or convalescent COVID-19.

This sequence joins TRBV6-2 or TRBV6-3 and TRBJ1-2; perhaps TRBD1 as D (5 bases). The receptor comes from a woman between 40 and 50 years old with acute COVID-19. Sample: PBMCs or T cells enriched from blood (not recorded which). The CDR3 loop reads CASSYGAAANYGYTF. In DNA form, the CDR3 reads TGTGCCAGCAGTTACGGGGCAGCCGCTAACTATGGCTACACCTTC.